Following are 10 T cell receptor beta chains from one sample sequenced in a study of CD8+CD57+ T cells in acquired aplastic anemia. Patients chosen for sequencing had shown CD8+CD57+ cell expansion by flow cytometry. Profiling of TCR beta VDJ combinations and CDR3 sequences used genomic DNA as template. TCRdb passed the reads through MiXCR, listing each CDR3 protein once. Among roughly 250,000 distinct CDR3 sequences listed, about 80% were seen once. What was sequenced was sorted CD4+, CD8+, or CD8+CD57+ T cells (not recorded which) from PBMCs. Source of these receptors: a human donor with aplastic anemia.

The chain carries TRBV25-1 and TRBJ2-7; weak D call: TRBD1 (5 bases). The CDR3 contains 13 residues. V was pared by 8 bases and J by 5 bases, with 16 bases between. Germline V gene lookup returns CDR1 MGHDK and CDR2 SYGVNS. CDR3 sequence reads: CASAEFVTDEQYF. The CDR3, as DNA: TGTGCCAGCGCGGAATTTGTGACAGACGAGCAGTACTTC.

The CDR3 DNA sequence: TGTGCCAGCCTAGCGGGGGGGAGCGAGCAGTACTTC. Translation gives CASLAGGSEQYF. The chain couples TRBV12-3 or TRBV12-4 to TRBJ2-1; TRBD2 matches 12 bases. The last part of the DNA fits TRBJ2-7 better; the J call may be wrong. The CDR3 contains 12 residues.

The chain uses TRBV11-3 and TRBJ2-5, with D unclear. Germline lookup yields CDR1 SGHNT and CDR2 YENEEA. The V end lost 6 bases, the J end lost 3 bases, and 14 bases lay between the germline ends. CDR3 size: 14 residues. CDR3 in DNA: TGTGCCAGCAGAGGAAGCACCGTCGAAGAGACCCAGTACTTC. This translates into CASRGSTVEETQYF.

Comments on this clonotype: This likely comes from a read error, as the CDR3 has no conserved phenylalanine or tryptophan at its end. The rearrangement joins TRBV7-3 to TRBJ1-1; D is ambiguous. The CDR3 is 13 residues long. The ends were cut back, 5 bases at V and 6 bases at J, with 13 bases in the middle. Per the germline V gene, CDR1 is SGHTA and CDR2 is FQGTGA. The CDR3 spells CASSEGCGAEAFY. The CDR3 DNA reads TGTGCCAGCAGCGAAGGGTGTGGAGCTGAAGCTTTCTAT.

On this clonotype itself: The junction and the germline gene differ at one end; a read error may be behind it. The chain carries TRBV7-3 and TRBJ2-3, with TRBD1 identical over 8 bases. Germline CDR1 SGHTA, CDR2 FQGTGA. This CDR3 is built from 14 residues. The CDR3 region has the DNA TGTGCCAGCAGCGGGGCAGGGGGCGCCGCAGATACGCAGTTT. It specifies CASSGAGGAADTQF.

V is TRBV7-3 and J is TRBJ2-3; TRBD2 might be the D (7 bases). Germline CDR1 SGHTA, CDR2 FQGTGA. Between the trimmed V and J ends, which lost 8 bases and 13 bases, there was a span of 22 bases. The CDR3 length is 13 residues. The CDR3 protein is CASGGGGKAVEYF. CDR3 sequence (DNA): TGTGCCAGCGGGGGCGGGGGCAAAGCTGTGGAGTATTTT.

Comment on this clonotype: At one boundary the junction diverges from the germline segment, which might be a read error. The chain carries TRBV7-9 and TRBJ2-7, with D unclear. CDR3 length: 14 amino acids. The germline CDR1 and CDR2 sequences are SEHNR and FQNEAQ (reference sequence). This CDR3 reads CASSLGGSYEAHVF. As DNA, the CDR3 is TGTGCCAGCAGCTTAGGGGGTAGCTACGAGGCCCACGTCTTC.

V is TRBV7-2 and J is TRBJ2-1; D gene unclear. CDR3 length: 14 residues. Germline CDR1 SGHTA, CDR2 FQGNSA. V was pared by 1 base and J by 10 bases, with 14 bases between. CDR3 in amino acids: CASSLGPDRPEQFF. Written as DNA, the CDR3 is TGTGCCAGCAGCTTAGGGCCGGACCGCCCCGAGCAGTTCTTC.

The chain links TRBV7-8 to TRBJ2-3; 7 bases align to TRBD1. The germline gives CDR1 SGHVS, CDR2 FQNEAQ. J gave up 14 bases and V 3 bases, and 17 bases lay outside the gene matches. The CDR3 has 15 residues. CDR3 in DNA: TGTGCCAGCAGCTTTCATCCAGACGGGACAGCCATTTCGTATTTT. It yields the protein CASSFHPDGTAISYF.

Turning to this clonotype: An end of the junction differs from the germline gene, which may be a read error. V usage is TRBV11-1 and J usage is TRBJ1-2; unclear D gene. Germline assignment: CDR1 SGHAT and CDR2 FQDESV (reference sequence). CDR3 size: 13 residues. The CDR3 here is CATSRDLPDGYTF. DNA of the CDR3: TGTGCCACCAGCAGAGACCTGCCGGATGGCTACACCTTC.